A single sample gave rise to the 5 T cell receptor beta chains below, sequenced in a study of blood T cells in healthy people across ages. Primers used in a second PCR of about 7 to 12 cycles were a sample-barcoded 5' primer and a J-beta primer mix. TCRdb ran MiXCR on the 5' RACE reads and lists one entry per CDR3 protein. The sample lists about 1.7 million distinct CDR3 sequences; over 25% were seen once. The sequenced sample consisted of blood. The source of these receptors is a woman under 40 in good health.

In this sample, this clonotype turned up a few times. V gene TRBV11-2 combines with J gene TRBJ2-5; maybe TRBD2 (6 bases). The CDR3 covers 15 residues. V lost 1 base and J 4 bases, leaving 13 bases between the germline ends. In germline, CDR1 is SGHAT, CDR2 FQNNGV. CDR3: CASSLAWRGSETQYF. CDR3 coding DNA: TGTGCCAGCAGCTTAGCTTGGAGGGGTTCAGAGACCCAGTACTTC.

This chain joins TRBV29-1 and TRBJ2-2; unclear D gene. Between the trimmed V and J ends, which lost 4 bases and 6 bases, there was a span of 12 bases. The length of the CDR3 is 13 residues. Germline CDR1 is SQVTM and CDR2 is ANQGSEA. The CDR3 loop is CSVAETPPGELFF. CDR3 nucleotides: TGCAGCGTTGCAGAAACACCACCCGGGGAGCTGTTTTTT.

Turning to this clonotype: The junction departs from germline at one end; a sequencing error may be responsible. V and J are TRBV29-1 and TRBJ2-1; no clear D gene. CDR1 is SQVTM, CDR2 ANQGSEA, per germline. The CDR3 covers 13 residues. The chain's CDR3 is CGVVYSSYNEQFF. In DNA, the CDR3 is TGCGGCGTTGTTTACAGCTCCTACAATGAGCAGTTCTTC.

The rearrangement joins TRBV3-1 to TRBJ2-3, with 8 bases that match TRBD2. V trimming: 5 bases; J trimming: 0 bases; junction bases outside the gene matches: 7. Germline V lookup: CDR1 LGHDT, CDR2 YNNKEL (reference sequence). The CDR3 has 16 residues. The CDR3, as DNA: TGTGCCAGCAGCTATACTAGCGGAAAGAGCACAGATACGCAGTATTTT. It specifies CASSYTSGKSTDTQYF.

This chain joins TRBV6-1 and TRBJ1-2, with D maybe TRBD1 (5 bases). The V end was cut by 6 bases, the J end by 0 bases, with 20 bases between. In germline, CDR1 is MNHNS, CDR2 SASEGT. The CDR3 has 17 amino acids. CDR3 DNA sequence: TGTGCCAGCAGCGGCTGGGGCGGGGCAGGAGCTAACTATGGCTACACCTTC. As protein: CASSGWGGAGANYGYTF.